These 32 T cell receptor beta chains were sequenced from one sample in a study of blood T cell repertoires in COVID-19. TCRdb's copy holds only in-frame clones and misses some; the assay was immunoSEQ multiplex PCR. Among around 200,000 clones, roughly 84% were seen once, and the ten largest hold roughly 18%. Material for sequencing was peripheral blood. Receptors were obtained from a person between 70 and 80 years old with COVID-19, enrolled during active disease.

The rearrangement uses TRBV19 and TRBJ2-1, with 9 positions matching TRBD2. V lost 4 bases, J lost 10 bases, and 14 bases stayed unmatched. The germline gives CDR1 LNHDA, CDR2 SQIVND (reference sequence). The length of the CDR3 is 16 residues. The CDR3 region has the DNA TGTGCCAGTAGTAGCGCCCTAGCGGGACGCGGCGGAGAGCAGTTCTTC. It codes for CASSSALAGRGGEQFF.

The rearrangement links TRBV9 to TRBJ2-2; maybe TRBD2 (7 bases). Trimming left V 4 bases short and J 4 bases short, with 11 bases between. Germline CDR1 SGDLS, CDR2 YYNGEE. CDR3 length: 14 residues. CDR3 amino acids: CASSQGGATGELFF. The CDR3 DNA reads as TGTGCCAGCAGCCAAGGGGGGGCCACCGGGGAGCTGTTTTTT.

The J gene is TRBJ2-3, the V gene TRBV2, with 11 bases identical to TRBD2. The germline gives CDR1 SNHLY, CDR2 FYNNEI. This CDR3 region has 15 residues. V lost 11 bases, J lost 2 bases, and 9 bases stayed unmatched. For the CDR3, the DNA is TGTGCCGGATTGACTAGCGGGGCGACCACAGATACGCAGTATTTT. It is translated as CAGLTSGATTDTQYF.

The chain employs TRBV28 and TRBJ2-5; D perhaps matches TRBD1 (7 bases). The CDR3 totals 17 residues. Deletions cut 2 bases from V and 7 bases from J, with 23 bases between. Germline-derived CDR1 and CDR2 are MDHEN and SYDVKM. The CDR3 protein is CASSLVEGAARFGTQYF. The CDR3, as DNA: TGTGCCAGCAGTTTAGTGGAGGGGGCCGCGCGGTTCGGGACCCAGTACTTC.

J is TRBJ1-2 and V is TRBV28; TRBD1 might be the D (6 bases). The CDR3 runs to 20 residues. Germline CDR1 is MDHEN and CDR2 is SYDVKM. V was shortened by 5 bases and J by 4 bases, with 32 bases between the two germline ends. CDR3 sequence reads: CASSPPGVGVGYEGGYGYTF. The DNA of the CDR3 is TGTGCCAGCAGTCCCCCCGGGGTAGGGGTCGGGTACGAAGGGGGCTATGGCTACACCTTC.

This rearrangement joins TRBV3-1 (or the pseudogene TRBV3-2) to TRBJ2-4; 10 nucleotides agree with TRBD1. Germline assignment: CDR1 LGHDT and CDR2 YNNKEL (reference sequence). J lost 3 bases, V lost 0 bases, and 8 bases had no gene match. This CDR3 is built from 18 residues. The CDR3 protein is CASSQEVRGQGDKNIQYF. In DNA, the CDR3 is TGTGCCAGCAGCCAAGAAGTCCGCGGACAGGGGGACAAAAACATTCAGTACTTC.

The CDR3 protein is CASSPDSGSYEQYF. The CDR3 DNA follows: TGTGCCAGCAGCCCCGATAGCGGGAGTTACGAGCAGTACTTC. The chain carries TRBV7-3 and TRBJ2-7, with TRBD2 identical over 9 bases. Germline CDR1 and CDR2: SGHTA and FQGTGA. V lost 5 bases and J lost 4; bases outside the gene matches: 6. This CDR3 contains 14 residues.

The chain has TRBV28 and TRBJ2-1; perhaps TRBD2 as D (6 bases). The CDR3 is 14 amino acids. Germline lookup yields CDR1 MDHEN and CDR2 SYDVKM. The V gene lost 4 bases and the J gene lost 6 bases, with 13 bases spanning the gap. The CDR3 nucleotides are TGTGCCAGCAGTTACGGGACTCAACTCAATGAGCAGTTCTTC. Its protein is CASSYGTQLNEQFF.

The chain uses TRBV5-5 and TRBJ2-7, with D unresolved. V lost 0 bases, J lost 3 bases, and 4 bases lay in between. The CDR3 loop spans 12 amino acids. Germline lookup yields CDR1 SGHKS and CDR2 YYEKEE (reference sequence). CDR3 bases: TGTGCCAGCAGCTTGGAGAGCTACGAGCAGTACTTC. Translation: CASSLESYEQYF.

The chain couples TRBV6-5 to TRBJ2-1; 7 bases match TRBD2. There are 13 residues in the CDR3. Trimming at V came to 8 bases and at J to 8 bases, leaving 9 bases not matched to a gene. Germline values: CDR1 MNHEY, CDR2 SVGAGI. The CDR3 bases are TGTGCCAGCGGACTAGTAGCTTCGGATGAGCAGTTCTTC. It specifies CASGLVASDEQFF.

The chain carries TRBV7-2 and TRBJ2-1; no definite D call. Germline V lookup: CDR1 SGHTA, CDR2 FQGNSA. Trimming pared 1 base from V and 3 bases from J, leaving 10 bases between. This CDR3 is built from 15 residues. CDR3: CASSLEAAYYNEQFF. The CDR3 nucleotides read TGTGCCAGCAGCTTAGAGGCGGCTTACTACAATGAGCAGTTCTTC.

The rearrangement uses TRBV6-6 and TRBJ1-5; 10 bases line up with TRBD1. The CDR3 extends over 15 amino acids. Losses at the gene ends were 0 bases for V and 5 bases for J; bases not matched to a gene: 1. The germline CDR1 and CDR2 sequences are MNHNY and SVGAGI (reference sequence). The CDR3 is CASSYSGQGHQPQHF. The CDR3 nucleotides are TGTGCCAGCAGTTACTCGGGACAGGGGCATCAGCCCCAGCATTTT.

This clone was seen just once. V is TRBV11-2 and J is TRBJ1-5, with 9 nucleotides matching TRBD1. CDR1 and CDR2 (germline): SGHAT, FQNNGV. V lost 5 bases and J lost 3; bases outside the gene matches: 11. There are 17 residues in the CDR3. CDR3 in DNA: TGTGCCAGCAGCCTAAAGGGGGGACAGGGAAACAATCAGCCCCAGCATTTT. This gives the protein CASSLKGGQGNNQPQHF.

This chain joins TRBV5-4 and TRBJ2-1; TRBD2 agrees at 16 bases. CDR1 is SGHNT, CDR2 YYREEE, per germline (reference sequence). The J segment lost 6 bases and the V segment lost 4 bases, leaving 10 bases of the junction unmatched. This CDR3 spans 18 amino acids. The CDR3 is CASSQGLAGGPGSNEQFF. CDR3 sequence (DNA): TGTGCCAGCAGCCAGGGACTAGCGGGAGGGCCTGGGTCCAATGAGCAGTTCTTC.

This chain uses TRBV28 with TRBJ2-5; 10 bases fit TRBD2. The CDR3 covers 16 residues. V gave up 5 bases and J gave up 5 bases; unmatched junction bases: 11. From germline, CDR1 is MDHEN and CDR2 SYDVKM. The CDR3 protein is CASSELAGGRVETQYF. The CDR3 DNA follows: TGTGCCAGCAGTGAGTTAGCGGGGGGCCGTGTGGAGACCCAGTACTTC. Full variable domain (missing parts from reference TRBV28 and TRBJ2-5): DVKVTQSSRYLVKRTGEKVFLECVQDMDHENMFWYRQDPGLGLRLIYFSYDVKMKEKGDIPEGYSVSREKKERFSLILESASTNQTSMYLCASSELAGGRVETQYFGPGTRLLVL.

This chain links TRBV6-5 with TRBJ2-5; 7 bases are shared with TRBD1. The CDR3 sequence is 15 residues long. The trim removed 6 bases at V and 0 bases at J, leaving 7 bases unmatched. The germline CDR1 and CDR2 sequences are MNHEY and SVGAGI. The CDR3 nucleotides are TGTGCCAGCAGCTACCAGACAGGGTACCAAGAGACCCAGTACTTC. Residues: CASSYQTGYQETQYF.

This clone has just one count. DNA of the CDR3: TGTGCCAGCAGGCGGACAGCGTATGGCTACACCTTC. This encodes CASRRTAYGYTF. The V and J genes are TRBV12-3 or TRBV12-4 and TRBJ1-2, with D possibly TRBD1 on 6 matching bases. The length of the CDR3 is 12 residues. The germline V and J ends were trimmed by 6 bases and 5 bases, with 10 bases remaining between them.

The genes are TRBV20-1 and TRBJ1-1, with 7 bases identical to TRBD1. Germline CDR1 is DFQATT and CDR2 is SNEGSKA (reference sequence). With V trimmed by 3 bases and J by 2 bases, 6 bases remained unmatched. The CDR3 runs 14 residues. The CDR3 loop is CSASMGQFNTEAFF. The CDR3 coding sequence is TGCAGTGCTAGTATGGGACAGTTCAACACTGAAGCTTTCTTT.

This chain uses TRBV5-1 with TRBJ1-1, with D perhaps matching TRBD1 (5 bases). The CDR3 is made up of 15 amino acids. V gave up 0 bases and J gave up 0 bases, with 9 bases separating them. Germline loops: CDR1 SGHRS, CDR2 YFSETQ. CDR3 in DNA: TGCGCCAGCAGCTTGGTAACAGGACTGAACACTGAAGCTTTCTTT. As protein: CASSLVTGLNTEAFF.

The chain carries TRBV12-3 or TRBV12-4 and TRBJ2-4; D unclear. V shed 2 bases and J shed 3 bases, with 2 bases lying between them. This CDR3 comprises 12 residues. DNA of the CDR3: TGTGCCAGCAGTTTACGCAAAAACATTCAGTACTTC. It is translated as CASSLRKNIQYF.

This chain joins TRBV19 and TRBJ1-4; 7 bases match TRBD1. With V trimmed by 5 bases and J by 4 bases, 7 bases remained unmatched. The CDR3 extends over 15 amino acids. Per germline, CDR1 LNHDA and CDR2 SQIVND (reference sequence). For the CDR3, the DNA is TGTGCCAGTAGTCTCGGGACAGCCAATAATGAAAAACTGTTTTTT. Protein sequence: CASSLGTANNEKLFF.

The J gene is TRBJ2-1, the V gene TRBV7-3; D is perhaps TRBD1 (6 bases). The CDR3 extends over 15 amino acids. CDR1 and CDR2 (germline): SGHTA, FQGTGA. The germline V and J ends were trimmed by 7 bases and 0 bases, with 13 bases remaining between them. This chain's CDR3 is CASNLGGRSYNEQFF. The CDR3 coding sequence is TGTGCCAGCAACCTTGGGGGCCGCTCCTACAATGAGCAGTTCTTC.

The chain uses TRBV6-2 or TRBV6-3 and TRBJ2-7, with TRBD1 identical over 8 bases. Germline V lookup: CDR1 MNHEY, CDR2 SVGEGT. Trimming removed 6 bases from V and 1 base from J; junction bases left unmatched: 2. This CDR3 has 13 residues. CDR3 in amino acids: CASSRGLSYEQYF. DNA of the CDR3: TGTGCCAGCAGCAGGGGGCTTTCCTACGAGCAGTACTTC.

The CDR3: CAINSGVQETQYF. In DNA form, the CDR3 reads TGTGCCATCAACAGCGGGGTCCAAGAGACCCAGTACTTC. The chain recombines TRBV10-3 with TRBJ2-5, with TRBD2 identical over 7 bases. CDR3 length: 13 amino acids. J lost 1 base, V lost 7 bases, and 3 bases had no gene match. Germline values: CDR1 ENHRY, CDR2 SYGVKD.

The V and J genes are TRBV11-3 and TRBJ2-2; 9 nucleotides match TRBD1. This CDR3 region has 18 residues. V lost 0 bases to trimming and J lost 3 bases; unmatched junction nucleotides: 8. Germline loops: CDR1 SGHNT, CDR2 YENEEA. This CDR3 is CASSLEAQDRGDTGELFF. The CDR3 bases are TGTGCCAGCAGCTTAGAAGCCCAGGACAGGGGCGACACCGGGGAGCTGTTTTTT.

The chain recombines TRBV5-4 with TRBJ1-6; unclear D gene. Germline V CDR1 and CDR2: SGHNT, YYREEE (reference sequence). The CDR3 spans 14 residues. V gave up 7 bases and J gave up 6 bases, with 14 bases separating them. CDR3 amino acids: CASAKAGSNSPLHF. CDR3 bases: TGTGCCAGCGCAAAGGCCGGGAGTAATTCACCCCTCCACTTT.

The chain links TRBV9 to TRBJ1-3; TRBD1 matches at 8 bases. V gave up 3 bases and J gave up 8 bases; unmatched junction bases: 13. The CDR3 sequence is 16 residues long. Germline V lookup: CDR1 SGDLS, CDR2 YYNGEE. The CDR3 protein is CASSDRRGQGGDTIYF. The CDR3 DNA follows: TGTGCCAGCAGCGACCGCAGGGGGCAAGGTGGGGACACCATATATTTT.

The rearrangement links TRBV2 to TRBJ1-6; D unresolved. Trimming shortened V by 6 bases and J by 5 bases, and 14 bases separated the two germline ends. The CDR3 has 15 amino acids. Per the germline V gene, CDR1 is SNHLY and CDR2 is FYNNEI. CDR3 nucleotides: TGTGCCAGCAGCCGGGGTAATCCAGATAATTCACCCCTCCACTTT. Encoded protein: CASSRGNPDNSPLHF. The whole variable domain, remainder taken from reference TRBV2 and TRBJ1-6, is EPEVTQTPSHQVTQMGQEVILRCVPISNHLYFYWYRQILGQKVEFLVSFYNNEISEKSEIFDDQFSVERPDGSNFTLKIRSTKLEDSAMYFCASSRGNPDNSPLHFGNGTRLTVT.

The V gene is TRBV5-6, the J gene TRBJ2-7; a weak D match, TRBD2 (6 bases). From germline, CDR1 is SGHDT and CDR2 YYEEEE. V shed 4 bases and J shed 7 bases, with 18 bases lying between them. The CDR3 is made up of 14 amino acids. CDR3 in DNA: TGTGCCAGCAGCGGGAGAACTAGCTACGGAGAGCAGTACTTC. Translated, it gives CASSGRTSYGEQYF.

Here the CDR3 DNA reads TGCGCCAGCAGCGCGAAAGGGAGACTAGCGGAGAGCCAAGAGACCCAGTACTTC. Amino acids: CASSAKGRLAESQETQYF. The J gene is TRBJ2-5, the V gene TRBV5-1, with TRBD2 identical over 9 bases. V trimming: 4 bases; J trimming: 1 base; junction bases outside the gene matches: 14. Germline V CDR1 and CDR2: SGHRS, YFSETQ. The length of the CDR3 is 18 residues.

This sequence joins TRBV19 and TRBJ2-5; maybe TRBD2 (6 bases). V lost 6 bases and J lost 0, with 17 bases in between. CDR1 and CDR2 (germline): LNHDA, SQIVND (reference sequence). The CDR3 extends over 16 amino acids. In DNA form, the CDR3 reads TGTGCCAGTAGGGGAACGAGCGGGCCGTACCAAGAGACCCAGTACTTC. This gives the protein CASRGTSGPYQETQYF.

The genes are TRBV7-2 and TRBJ2-2; 8 bases fit TRBD2. This CDR3 comprises 15 residues. V lost 3 bases, J lost 5 bases, and 5 bases stayed unmatched. The germline V gene encodes CDR1 SGHTA and CDR2 FQGNSA. Here the CDR3 reads CASSFSGGLTGELFF. In DNA form, the CDR3 reads TGTGCCAGCAGCTTCAGCGGGGGTTTAACCGGGGAGCTGTTTTTT.